The rows below give T cell receptor beta chains drawn from one sample of a study of T cells after yellow fever vaccination. MiXCR, applied by TCRdb to the 5' RACE reads, yields one record per CDR3 protein. This table has approximately 510,000 distinct CDR3 sequences, 20% to 25% appearing once. This specimen was PBMCs, taken less than 25 days after the first yellow fever vaccination. All receptors come from a man aged 18 to 35 who received the YFV17D yellow fever vaccine. The CDR3 runs from the conserved cysteine through the conserved F or W. Fields, in order: J gene, clone size, V gene, D gene, CDR3 protein, CDR3 DNA. A D gene is named only where the DNA matches it firmly. Expanded clones are given a class, and other clones once, few, many or no size at all.

>TRBJ2-3|NA|TRBV15|NA
CATSRVAGPITDTQYF
TGTGCCACCAGCAGAGTCGCGGGACCCATCACAGATACGCAGTATTTT
>TRBJ2-3|NA|TRBV7-3|NA
CASSQMALEGDTQYF
TGTGCCAGCAGCCAAATGGCCCTGGAAGGAGATACGCAGTATTTT
>TRBJ2-1|NA|TRBV5-1|NA
CASSVSRAYNEQFF
TGCGCCAGCAGCGTGTCGCGGGCCTACAATGAGCAGTTCTTC
>TRBJ2-1|NA|TRBV6-1|TRBD2
CATHTTGTRGSEQFF
TGTGCCACTCACACGACCGGGACTAGGGGGTCTGAGCAGTTCTTC
>TRBJ1-5|NA|TRBV15|TRBD1
CATGAGQSNQPQHF
TGTGCCACCGGAGCGGGACAGAGCAATCAGCCCCAGCATTTT
>TRBJ2-4|NA|TRBV19|NA
CATTGIAKNIQYF
TGTGCCACCACGGGGATAGCCAAAAACATTCAGTACTTC
>TRBJ2-3|few|TRBV6-5|TRBD2
CASSYSGLASTDTQYF
TGTGCCAGCAGTTACTCGGGACTAGCGAGCACAGATACGCAGTATTTT
>TRBJ2-5|few|TRBV6-1|NA
CASREWTAETQYF
TGTGCCAGCAGGGAATGGACAGCCGAGACCCAGTACTTC
>TRBJ2-4|few|TRBV6-2/TRBV6-3|NA
CASRGLSAKNIQYF
TGTGCCAGCAGGGGACTGTCAGCCAAAAACATTCAGTACTTC
>TRBJ1-1|NA|TRBV6-5|NA
CASSYDPRWVMNTEAFF
TGTGCCAGCAGTTACGACCCCAGATGGGTCATGAACACTGAAGCTTTCTTT
>TRBJ1-6|few|TRBV6-5|NA
CASSYRREFSPLHF
TGTGCCAGCAGTTACCGCCGGGAGTTTTCACCCCTCCACTTT
>TRBJ1-5|NA|TRBV5-5|NA
CASSLASSNQPQHF
TGTGCCAGCAGCTTGGCTAGCAGCAATCAGCCCCAGCATTTT
>TRBJ1-1|NA|TRBV29-1|NA
CSAGDLGNTEAFF
TGCAGCGCGGGCGACCTCGGGAACACTGAAGCTTTCTTT
>TRBJ1-1|NA|TRBV5-4|NA
CASSSGGEGAGAEAFF
TGTGCCAGCAGCTCGGGCGGGGAAGGGGCAGGGGCTGAAGCTTTCTTT
>TRBJ2-5|NA|TRBV6-1|NA
CASSQQGDGETQYF
TGTGCCAGCAGCCAACAGGGAGATGGAGAGACCCAGTACTTC
>TRBJ2-5|NA|TRBV20-1|TRBD2
CSARASFSFSGGPQETQYF
TGCAGTGCTAGAGCATCCTTTTCCTTTAGCGGGGGCCCCCAAGAGACCCAGTACTTC
>TRBJ2-5|NA|TRBV3-1|TRBD1
CASSQRGQTQETQYF
TGTGCCAGCAGCCAGAGGGGACAGACCCAAGAGACCCAGTACTTC
>TRBJ1-5|NA|TRBV20-1|TRBD1
CSARTGPINQPQHF
TGCAGTGCAAGGACAGGGCCCATCAATCAGCCCCAGCATTTT
>TRBJ1-2|many|TRBV28|NA
CASSPAGERNGYTF
TGTGCCAGCAGTCCCGCAGGGGAACGGAATGGCTACACCTTC
>TRBJ2-3|many|TRBV20-1|NA
CSAPRSTDTQYF
TGCAGTGCACCCCGGAGCACAGATACGCAGTATTTT
>TRBJ2-2|few|TRBV4-2|TRBD1
CASSQKDRGRVTGELFF
TGTGCCAGCAGCCAAAAGGACAGGGGGCGAGTAACCGGGGAGCTGTTTTTT
>TRBJ2-2|many|TRBV12-3/TRBV12-4|NA
CASSPVGGRDPGELFF
TGTGCCAGCAGTCCCGTAGGGGGTCGGGATCCCGGGGAGCTGTTTTTT
>TRBJ2-5|few|TRBV29-1|NA
CSVAGSAAQETQYF
TGCAGCGTTGCTGGCAGTGCGGCACAAGAGACCCAGTACTTC
>TRBJ2-7|few|TRBV5-6|TRBD2
CASSSAGGAYEQYF
TGTGCCAGCAGCTCGGCGGGGGGGGCCTACGAGCAGTACTTC
>TRBJ2-5|few|TRBV20-1|NA
CSATDGVVKTQYF
TGCAGTGCTACGGACGGGGTGGTTAAGACCCAGTACTTC
>TRBJ2-3|few|TRBV20-1|NA
CSARGYSGAPDTQYF
TGCAGTGCTAGAGGGTATTCGGGGGCTCCAGATACGCAGTATTTT
>TRBJ2-5|NA|TRBV7-6|NA
CASSSPAGETQYF
TGTGCCAGCAGCTCCCCGGCGGGGGAGACCCAGTACTTC
>TRBJ2-3|NA|TRBV6-1|NA
CASQPYSTDTQYF
TGTGCCAGCCAGCCCTATAGCACAGATACGCAGTATTTT
>TRBJ2-6|NA|TRBV9|NA
CASSTPGGRHSGANVLTF
TGTGCCAGCAGCACCCCTGGAGGACGGCACTCTGGGGCCAACGTCCTGACTTTC
>TRBJ2-1|NA|TRBV7-9|NA
CASSLWGHVEQFF
TGTGCCAGCAGCTTATGGGGGCATGTTGAGCAGTTCTTC
>TRBJ1-5|NA|TRBV7-2|NA
CASSSSTDQPQHF
TGTGCCAGCAGCTCGTCCACGGATCAGCCCCAGCATTTT
>TRBJ1-1|few|TRBV4-3|NA
CASSQGTGGYTEAFF
TGCGCCAGCAGCCAAGGAACGGGGGGGTACACTGAAGCTTTCTTT
>TRBJ2-2|NA|TRBV4-3|NA
CASSQERHGELFF
TGCGCCAGCAGCCAAGAGCGTCACGGGGAGCTGTTTTTT
>TRBJ2-3|NA|TRBV11-2|TRBD2
CASSHIYGGGSTDTQYF
TGTGCCAGCAGCCACATTTATGGGGGGGGGAGCACAGATACGCAGTATTTT
>TRBJ1-5|NA|TRBV6-1|TRBD1
CASSGGQGYNQPQHF
TGTGCCAGCAGTGGGGGACAGGGGTACAATCAGCCCCAGCATTTT
>TRBJ1-6|many|TRBV12-3/TRBV12-4|TRBD1
CASTGQNGQGNSPLHF
TGTGCCAGCACCGGACAAAACGGACAGGGGAATTCACCCCTCCACTTT
>TRBJ1-2|NA|TRBV20-1|NA
CSATTETNYGYTF
TGCAGTGCCACGACAGAGACTAACTATGGCTACACCTTC
>TRBJ2-7|few|TRBV5-1|TRBD1
CASSIGTGGNEQYF
TGCGCCAGCAGCATCGGGACAGGGGGAAACGAGCAGTACTTC
>TRBJ2-6|NA|TRBV15|NA
CATSTRYRAGANVLTF
TGTGCCACCAGCACACGTTACAGGGCTGGGGCCAACGTCCTGACTTTC
>TRBJ2-5|NA|TRBV24-1|NA
CATSDPPQETQYF
TGTGCCACCAGTGACCCCCCTCAAGAGACCCAGTACTTC
>TRBJ1-2|few|TRBV25-1|NA
CASDGVDGYTF
TGTGCCAGTGACGGGGTAGATGGCTACACCTTC
>TRBJ1-4|NA|TRBV6-1|NA
CASIQNEKLFF
TGTGCCAGCATTCAGAATGAAAAACTGTTTTTT
>TRBJ2-2|few|TRBV10-1|NA
CASSPSWAVTGELFF
TGCGCCAGCAGCCCCAGCTGGGCGGTCACCGGGGAGCTGTTTTTT
>TRBJ2-3|NA|TRBV9|NA
CASSVMGSGDTQYF
TGTGCCAGCAGCGTAATGGGCTCGGGTGATACGCAGTATTTT
>TRBJ2-3|NA|TRBV18|TRBD1
CASSPRTGEDTQYF
TGTGCCAGCTCTCCCAGGACAGGGGAAGATACGCAGTATTTT
>TRBJ1-2|NA|TRBV20-1|NA
CSALGPGASLYGYTF
TGCAGTGCTTTGGGACCGGGGGCAAGCCTTTATGGCTACACCTTC
>TRBJ1-2|NA|TRBV29-1|NA
CSVAGAYGYTF
TGCAGCGTTGCCGGGGCCTATGGCTACACCTTC
>TRBJ2-4|few|TRBV6-5|TRBD2
CASSYGGGAKNIQYF
TGTGCCAGCAGTTACGGGGGGGGAGCCAAAAACATTCAGTACTTC
>TRBJ2-5|few|TRBV21-1|NA
CASSSNDGQGLSMQETQYF
TGTGCCAGCAGTAGTAACGACGGACAGGGGTTATCCATGCAAGAGACCCAGTACTTC
>TRBJ1-6|few|TRBV5-1|TRBD1
CASSSQGAPSPLHF
TGCGCCAGCAGCTCTCAGGGGGCCCCTTCACCCCTCCACTTT
>TRBJ2-2|many|TRBV4-1|NA
CASGGQNTGELFF
TGCGCCAGCGGGGGACAGAACACCGGGGAGCTGTTTTTT
>TRBJ2-1|NA|TRBV20-1|NA
CSASVLPSYNEQFF
TGCAGTGCAAGCGTCCTCCCCTCCTACAATGAGCAGTTCTTC